Presented here are 21 T cell receptor beta chains from one specimen sequenced in a study of Ad26.COV2.S vaccination and SARS-CoV-2 variants. Some clones are missing from TCRdb's copy, which holds only in-frame ones; the method was immunoSEQ multiplex PCR. The sample has 320,000 or so clones; 85% to 90% are singletons. Described treatment: 15 to 20 received Ad26.COV2.S at low or high dose, single or two shots; 5 received placebo; per-sample allocation not given. The investigators took samples on day 63 after the first vaccine or placebo injection. This specimen consisted of peripheral blood, obtained in a trial of Ad26.COV2.S vaccine versus placebo. All receptors derive from a person between 18 and 65 years old who received the Ad26.COV2.S COVID-19 vaccine or a placebo.

The genes are TRBV11-2 and TRBJ2-7; the D is unclear. Per the germline V gene, CDR1 is SGHAT and CDR2 is FQNNGV. V was shortened by 3 bases and J by 6 bases, with 9 bases between the two germline ends. The CDR3 totals 12 residues. The CDR3 region is CASSFVPAEQYV. Here the CDR3 DNA reads TGTGCCAGCAGCTTCGTACCAGCCGAGCAGTACGTC.

J is TRBJ2-1 and V is TRBV10-1; 9 nucleotides match TRBD2. This CDR3 is built from 13 residues. The germline gives CDR1 WNHNN, CDR2 SYGVQD (reference sequence). V trimming: 10 bases; J trimming: 10 bases; junction bases outside the gene matches: 11. CDR3 loop: CAIGLGLANEQFF. CDR3 DNA sequence: TGCGCCATAGGCCTGGGACTAGCTAACGAGCAGTTCTTC.

This clone was seen just once. The chain combines TRBV5-1 with TRBJ1-1; possibly TRBD1 for D (5 bases). There are 14 residues in the CDR3. The germline gives CDR1 SGHRS, CDR2 YFSETQ. Trimming removed 5 bases at V and 2 bases at J, with 13 bases between. The CDR3 loop reads CASRTDSYNTEAFF. The CDR3 coding sequence is TGCGCCAGCAGAACAGACAGTTATAACACTGAAGCTTTCTTT.

The gene calls are TRBV27 and TRBJ2-5, with 10 bases matching TRBD2. V lost 7 bases, J lost 2 bases, and 10 bases stayed unmatched. In germline, CDR1 is MNHEY, CDR2 SMNVEV (reference sequence). The CDR3 length is 16 residues. CDR3 amino acids: CASTENNSGRQETQYF. Here the CDR3 DNA reads TGTGCCAGCACTGAAAATAATAGCGGGAGGCAAGAGACCCAGTACTTC.

The chain employs TRBV5-1 and TRBJ2-1, with D possibly being TRBD2 (5 bases). V shed 0 bases and J shed 15 bases, with 10 bases lying between them. Germline CDR1 reads SGHRS; CDR2 reads YFSETQ. The CDR3 runs to 11 residues. CDR3 sequence (DNA): TGCGCCAGCAGCTTGGCCACTAGTCTGTTCTTC. It translates to CASSLATSLFF.

The CDR3 loop is CASSTQPTVNTEAFF. CDR3 nucleotides: TGTGCCAGTAGTACCCAGCCGACAGTGAACACTGAAGCTTTCTTT. The chain is built from TRBV19 and TRBJ1-1, with TRBD1 as a possible D gene (5 bases). The ends were cut back, 4 bases at V and 0 bases at J, with 12 bases in the middle. This CDR3 is built from 15 residues. The germline CDR1 and CDR2 sequences are LNHDA and SQIVND (reference sequence).

The V gene is TRBV28, the J gene TRBJ2-5, with 9 bases lining up with TRBD1. Germline CDR1 is MDHEN and CDR2 is SYDVKM. The CDR3 spans 15 residues. The trim removed 6 bases at V and 3 bases at J, leaving 8 bases unmatched. CDR3 in DNA: TGTGCCAGCAGAACCGCCGGGACAGGGAAAGAGACCCAGTACTTC. It encodes CASRTAGTGKETQYF.

This clone was observed a single time. The rearrangement links TRBV27 to TRBJ2-2; D is possibly TRBD1 or TRBD2 (5 bases each). The ends were cut back, 5 bases at V and 7 bases at J, with 20 bases in the middle. The CDR3 has 16 residues. Looked up from germline, CDR1 is MNHEY and CDR2 is SMNVEV (reference sequence). The CDR3 nucleotides are TGTGCCAGCAGTCCCAACGGGCAGGGAGATGGCGGGGAGCTGTTTTTT. It yields the protein CASSPNGQGDGGELFF.

This sequence joins TRBV7-8 and TRBJ2-1, with 10 bases that match TRBD1. This CDR3 has 17 residues. J gave up 1 base and V 0 bases, and 3 bases lay outside the gene matches. The germline V gene has CDR1 SGHVS and CDR2 FQNEAQ. The CDR3 DNA is TGTGCCAGCAGCTTAGCGGGACAGGGGAGGTCCTACAATGAGCAGTTCTTC. Translation: CASSLAGQGRSYNEQFF.

The chain uses TRBV7-9 and TRBJ1-1; D unclear. V was clipped by 2 bases and J by 6 bases, with 10 bases between them. The CDR3 is 13 residues long. The germline CDR1 and CDR2 sequences are SEHNR and FQNEAQ (reference sequence). CDR3 amino acids: CASSLLRRPEAFF. The CDR3 coding sequence is TGTGCCAGCAGCTTATTACGGAGGCCTGAAGCTTTCTTT.

The V call is TRBV6-5, the J call TRBJ1-1; D is undetermined. There are 13 residues in the CDR3. The ends were cut back, 10 bases at V and 0 bases at J, with 12 bases in the middle. Per the germline V gene, CDR1 is MNHEY and CDR2 is SVGAGI. The CDR3 protein is CATFPTMNTEAFF. CDR3 bases: TGTGCCACGTTTCCAACTATGAACACTGAAGCTTTCTTT.

The chain employs TRBV29-1 and TRBJ1-1; no firm D call. CDR3 length: 17 amino acids. Per the germline V gene, CDR1 is SQVTM and CDR2 is ANQGSEA. Trimming stripped 4 bases from V and 1 base from J, with 22 bases between. CDR3 residues: CSVVSGGFGRRNTEAFF. The CDR3 DNA reads TGCAGCGTTGTTTCTGGAGGTTTTGGGAGAAGGAACACTGAAGCTTTCTTT.

The rearrangement links TRBV15 to TRBJ1-1; 8 bases map to TRBD1. The CDR3 has 17 residues. V lost 1 base to trimming and J lost 5 bases; unmatched junction nucleotides: 12. Germline V gene sequence: CDR1 LNHNV, CDR2 YYDKDF (reference sequence). In DNA form, the CDR3 reads TGTGCCACCAGCAGAGCCTTCCAAACAGGGGGACGGACTGAAGCTTTCTTT. Translated: CATSRAFQTGGRTEAFF.

This clone was seen only a few times. The chain employs TRBV19 and TRBJ2-1, with D maybe TRBD1 (5 bases). Trimming cost V 7 bases and J 2 bases, with 9 bases left between them. The germline CDR1 and CDR2 sequences are LNHDA and SQIVND (reference sequence). This CDR3 region has 13 residues. The CDR3 is CASNAGPYNEQFF. The DNA for the CDR3 is TGTGCCAGTAACGCAGGGCCCTACAATGAGCAGTTCTTC.

The rearrangement uses TRBV25-1 and TRBJ2-1; no reliable D call. This CDR3 comprises 11 residues. Trimming cost V 5 bases and J 7 bases, with 6 bases left between them. Per the germline V gene, CDR1 is MGHDK and CDR2 is SYGVNS. CDR3 loop: CASSLGNEQFF. CDR3 bases: TGTGCCAGCAGTTTAGGGAATGAGCAGTTCTTC.

The rearrangement links TRBV7-2 to TRBJ1-1; 8 bases align to TRBD1. V was clipped by 2 bases and J by 1 base; unmatched bases: 6. Per germline, CDR1 SGHTA and CDR2 FQGNSA. This CDR3 region has 16 residues. As DNA, the CDR3 is TGTGCCAGCAGCTTAAGGACAGGGAGGCGGAACACTGAAGCTTTCTTT. This sequence encodes CASSLRTGRRNTEAFF.

This chain connects TRBV21-1 to TRBJ1-6; the table names TRBD1, a call not compared with the DNA. TRBV21-1 is reported as a pseudogene. CDR3 length: 13 amino acids. The CDR3 DNA sequence: TGTGCCAGCAGCAAGGACAGTGATTCACCCCTCCACTTT. Protein product: CASSKDSDSPLHF.

The chain employs TRBV28 and TRBJ1-4; D might be TRBD1 (5 bases). The germline gives CDR1 MDHEN, CDR2 SYDVKM. Between the trimmed V and J ends, which lost 6 bases and 7 bases, there was a span of 12 bases. This CDR3 is built from 13 residues. The CDR3 nucleotides read TGTGCCAGCAGACAGGATTTAGGTGAAAAACTGTTTTTT. Translating it yields CASRQDLGEKLFF.

This chain uses TRBV6-6 with TRBJ1-2, with D possibly being TRBD1 (5 bases). CDR3 size: 14 residues. Looked up from germline, CDR1 is MNHNY and CDR2 is SVGAGI (reference sequence). Trimming left V 4 bases short and J 0 bases short, with 9 bases between. CDR3 DNA: TGTGCCAGCAGTTCAGCAGGGACTAACTATGGCTACACCTTC. Its protein is CASSSAGTNYGYTF.

Notes on this clone: Distinct nucleotide sequences in the sample also encode this CDR3. The J gene is TRBJ2-1, the V gene TRBV9; 7 nucleotides agree with TRBD2. CDR1 and CDR2 from the germline V gene are SGDLS and YYNGEE. The CDR3 consists of 15 residues. V was clipped by 0 bases and J by 3 bases; unmatched bases: 3. CDR3 nucleotide sequence: TGTGCCAGCAGCGTAGTTTCTAGCGGCTACAATGAGCAGTTCTTC. Its translation: CASSVVSSGYNEQFF.

Turning to this clone: Other DNA variants within this sample encode the same CDR3. The CDR3: CASSYSEGTEAFF. CDR3 nucleotide sequence: TGTGCCAGCAGTTACTCTGAGGGTACTGAAGCTTTCTTT. The chain employs TRBV6-5 and TRBJ1-1; D gene unclear. The CDR3 is 13 amino acids. Trimming cost V 0 bases and J 5 bases, with 7 bases left between them. Germline loops: CDR1 MNHEY, CDR2 SVGAGI.